A selection of T cell receptor beta chains follows, all from one sample in a study of T cell responses to AZD1222 COVID-19 vaccine. Using immunoSEQ multiplex PCR, the repertoire was profiled, and TCRdb retains in-frame clones only, with some absent. The table shows about 120,000 clones, with over 85% occurring only once. This sample comprised peripheral blood, obtained on day 0 of AZD1222 vaccination. The receptors stem from an adult in good health. The CDR3 runs from the conserved cysteine through the conserved F or W. The order of the fields is CDR3 DNA, CDR3 protein, CDR3 length, D gene, J gene, V gene, clone size. A D gene is named only where the DNA matches it firmly. For some rows the clone size is stated as once, few or many, or as a class when expanded; others skip it.

TGCAGTGCTAGTGCCTTTAGGGAACCCACAGATACGCAGTATTTT,CSASAFREPTDTQYF,15,-,TRBJ2-3,TRBV20-1,-
TGTGCCAGCAGCTATACAAATTCACCCCTCCACTTT,CASSYTNSPLHF,12,-,TRBJ1-6,TRBV6-5,few
TGTGCCAGCATCTCCCCGGACAGGGGGCGCTCCTACGAGCAGTACTTC,CASISPDRGRSYEQYF,16,TRBD1,TRBJ2-7,TRBV28,-
TGCAGCGTTGCCAGGGACAGAGGCACTGAAGCTTTCTTT,CSVARDRGTEAFF,13,TRBD1,TRBJ1-1,TRBV29-1,-
TGTGCCAGCAGTCGGGGGCCGACAACTGAAGCTTTCTTT,CASSRGPTTEAFF,13,-,TRBJ1-1,TRBV6-5,-
TGTGCCAGCAGCTTATGGGGGACTTACAATGAGCAGTTCTTC,CASSLWGTYNEQFF,14,-,TRBJ2-1,TRBV11-3,-
TGTGCCAGCAGCCGACAGGGGGCCTTGGGCGCTTTCTTT,CASSRQGALGAFF,13,TRBD1,TRBJ1-1,TRBV14,-
TGCGCCAGCAGCCATCGAGGACAGGCCGACGACTACGAGCAGTACTTC,CASSHRGQADDYEQYF,16,TRBD1,TRBJ2-7,TRBV5-1,-
TGTGCCAGCAGTTTAGCAGGTCGCTCTGGAAACACCATATATTTT,CASSLAGRSGNTIYF,15,-,TRBJ1-3,TRBV27,-
TGTGCCAGCAGCGCCAGGGACGGCTATGGCTACACCTTC,CASSARDGYGYTF,13,-,TRBJ1-2,TRBV7-9,-
TGCAGTGCTAGTACCTACACAGATACGCAGTATTTT,CSASTYTDTQYF,12,-,TRBJ2-3,TRBV20-1,-
TGTGCCAGCAGCTCAACAACCCGACAGGGGTATCTTTCACCCCTCCACTTT,CASSSTTRQGYLSPLHF,17,TRBD1,TRBJ1-6,TRBV7-2,-
TGTGCCAGCAGTGGTTGGACAGGGGTTGACTACGAGCAGTACTTC,CASSGWTGVDYEQYF,15,TRBD1,TRBJ2-7,TRBV25-1,few
TGTGCCAGCAGCTTAGCGCCGGGACTAGCGGGACTGGCAGATACGCAGTATTTT,CASSLAPGLAGLADTQYF,18,TRBD2,TRBJ2-3,TRBV7-8,-
TGTGCCAGCAGGCTCGAGGCTCCCTACGAGCAGTACTTC,CASRLEAPYEQYF,13,-,TRBJ2-7,TRBV21-1,-
TGCGCCAGCAGCGCACCGGGACTTACTGAAGCTTTCTTT,CASSAPGLTEAFF,13,-,TRBJ1-1,TRBV10-1,-
TGTGCCAGCAGCCCCTGGGGTGGCTACACCTTC,CASSPWGGYTF,11,-,TRBJ1-2,TRBV11-2,-
TGTGCCAGCAGTACTAGCATCTCCTACAATGAGCAGTTCTTC,CASSTSISYNEQFF,14,-,TRBJ2-1,TRBV6-2/TRBV6-3,-
TGTGCCAGCAGCTTGAGCCCAAATCAGCCCCAGCATTTT,CASSLSPNQPQHF,13,-,TRBJ1-5,TRBV5-8,-
TGCACCCGGTCCGGAGCCTACAATGAGCAGTTCTTC,CTRSGAYNEQFF,12,-,TRBJ2-1,TRBV1,-
TGTGCCAGCAGCGGCGACAGGGCGAGTAATTCACCCCTCCACTTT,CASSGDRASNSPLHF,15,TRBD1,TRBJ1-6,TRBV6-5,-
TGTGCCAGCACCCCCAGGGAAGGTCAGCCCCAGCATTTT,CASTPREGQPQHF,13,-,TRBJ1-5,TRBV6-2/TRBV6-3,-
TGTGCCAGCAGTGATCCGATTGGACAGGGAGTTACTGAAGCTTTCTTT,CASSDPIGQGVTEAFF,16,TRBD1,TRBJ1-1,TRBV2,-
TGTGCCAGCAGCTTAGAACTAGCGGGCGGCTACAATGAGCAGTTCTTC,CASSLELAGGYNEQFF,16,TRBD2,TRBJ2-1,TRBV7-8,-
TGTGCCAGCAACGGCCCGGGATACAATGAGCAGTTCTTC,CASNGPGYNEQFF,13,-,TRBJ2-1,TRBV7-9,-
TGTGCCAGCAGCCCGACCACTGACAGGGAAAAAGGTGGCTACACCTTC,CASSPTTDREKGGYTF,16,TRBD1,TRBJ1-2,TRBV3-1/TRBV3-2,-
TGTGCCAGCAGTTTATCTCCCGGGCGGGGCTACGAGCAGTACTTC,CASSLSPGRGYEQYF,15,-,TRBJ2-7,TRBV27,-
TGTGCCAGTAGGTCGGGACAGGGCCCCCAGCCCCAGCATTTT,CASRSGQGPQPQHF,14,TRBD1,TRBJ1-5,TRBV19,few
TGTGCCAGCACCGACTCGGGGGCCTACGAGCAGTACTTC,CASTDSGAYEQYF,13,-,TRBJ2-7,TRBV7-8,-
TGTGCCAGCAGCCCCAGCGGACAGGGGAGAGGATACGAGCAGTACTTC,CASSPSGQGRGYEQYF,16,TRBD1,TRBJ2-7,TRBV7-9,-
TGTGCCAGTACCACACTAGCGGGAACTTACAATGAGCAGTTCTTC,CASTTLAGTYNEQFF,15,TRBD2,TRBJ2-1,TRBV19,-
TGTGCCAGCAGCGTAACGTGGGGCGTGGGCGGGAACACTGAAGCTTTCTTT,CASSVTWGVGGNTEAFF,17,-,TRBJ1-1,TRBV9,-
TGTGCCAGCAGGTATACAGGGTTGTACGAGCAGTACTTC,CASRYTGLYEQYF,13,-,TRBJ2-7,TRBV12-3/TRBV12-4,once
TGTGCCAGCAGCTTACGGGAAAGGGAGACCCAGTACTTC,CASSLRERETQYF,13,-,TRBJ2-5,TRBV11-2,-
TGTGCCAGCAGTTACACTAGCGGGAGGGCCTCGTACGAGCAGTACTTC,CASSYTSGRASYEQYF,16,TRBD2,TRBJ2-7,TRBV6-2/TRBV6-3,-
TGTGCCAGCAGTTTACATCCAGAACTTGAAGCTTTCTTT,CASSLHPELEAFF,13,-,TRBJ1-1,TRBV12-3/TRBV12-4,-
TGTGCCAGCAGCTTGGGTCAGGGTAACTATGGCTACACCTTC,CASSLGQGNYGYTF,14,-,TRBJ1-2,TRBV5-6,once
TGTGCCAGCAGTGAAATAAGTTCTTCCGAGACCCAGTACTTC,CASSEISSSETQYF,14,-,TRBJ2-5,TRBV6-1,-
TGTGCCAGCAGTGGGCAGGGGGGAAGGTATGGCTACACCTTC,CASSGQGGRYGYTF,14,TRBD1,TRBJ1-2,TRBV2,once
TGTGCCAGCAGTGACGTAGCGGGAGAAAGCACAGATACGCAGTATTTT,CASSDVAGESTDTQYF,16,TRBD2,TRBJ2-3,TRBV6-1,-
TGTGCCAGCACTAGGGAAGCAGATACGCAGTATTTT,CASTREADTQYF,12,-,TRBJ2-3,TRBV2,-
TGTGCCAGCAGTGGTACGCCTAATTCACCCCTCCACTTT,CASSGTPNSPLHF,13,-,TRBJ1-6,TRBV2,-
TGTGCCAGCGCAACAGGTCCCCGGGACTATGGCTACACCTTC,CASATGPRDYGYTF,14,-,TRBJ1-2,TRBV18,few
TGTGCCAGCAGGCGACAAGGGGCTTACGAGCAGTACTTC,CASRRQGAYEQYF,13,-,TRBJ2-7,TRBV7-8,-
TGTGCCTGGAGTCTCCGGGACCTTAGGGGGTACGTCCTGACTTTC,CAWSLRDLRGYVLTF,15,-,TRBJ2-6,TRBV30,-
TGCAGTGCTAGTTACGGGAATGGCTACACCTTC,CSASYGNGYTF,11,-,TRBJ1-2,TRBV20-1,-
TGTGCCAGCTCACCACGTTTCGGGGGTGAGACCCAGTACTTC,CASSPRFGGETQYF,14,-,TRBJ2-5,TRBV18,-